A single sample gave rise to the 19 T cell receptor beta chains below, sequenced in a study of cytomegalovirus exposure and HLA in healthy donors. Here immunoSEQ multiplex PCR was the method, and the copy in TCRdb shows in-frame clones only, minus some. This sample has 71,000 or so clones, with approximately 94% found just once. Sequencing was carried out using PBMCs. The receptors shown here come from a woman aged 18-29 years in good health and CMV-seronegative.

The chain links TRBV14 to TRBJ1-4; D is unresolved. The CDR3 contains 14 residues. In germline, CDR1 is SGHDN, CDR2 FVKESK. V lost 6 bases and J 7 bases, leaving 15 bases between the germline ends. For the CDR3, the DNA is TGTGCCAGCAGTCCCCGGGCCGGAGGTGAAAAACTGTTTTTT. Amino acids: CASSPRAGGEKLFF.

A few counts support this clone. This chain connects TRBV7-3 to TRBJ2-3; 7 bases line up with TRBD1. This CDR3 spans 17 amino acids. From germline, CDR1 is SGHTA and CDR2 FQGTGA. V was clipped by 6 bases and J by 1 base; unmatched bases: 13. The CDR3 sequence is CASRLRGPRRGTDTQYF. The CDR3 nucleotides are TGTGCCAGCAGACTTAGGGGGCCCCGGAGAGGCACAGATACGCAGTATTTT.

The V and J genes are TRBV27 and TRBJ2-7; 7 nucleotides match TRBD1. This CDR3 region has 13 residues. Germline V lookup: CDR1 MNHEY, CDR2 SMNVEV (reference sequence). With 6 bases clipped from V and 3 bases from J, the junction kept 5 bases outside the gene matches. CDR3 nucleotide sequence: TGTGCCAGCAGCCCGGACAGGTTCTACGAGCAGTACTTC. Encoded protein: CASSPDRFYEQYF.

CDR3 sequence: CASRPRVPNTGELFF. As DNA, the CDR3 is TGTGCCAGCAGACCCAGGGTACCCAACACCGGGGAGCTGTTTTTT. The rearrangement uses TRBV6-6 and TRBJ2-2; maybe TRBD1 (5 bases). V lost 6 bases to trimming and J lost 2 bases, with 13 bases between them. The CDR3 runs to 15 residues. Looked up from germline, CDR1 is MNHNY and CDR2 is SVGAGI (reference sequence).

The chain recombines TRBV12-5 with TRBJ1-1, with D perhaps TRBD1 (6 bases). V was shortened by 3 bases and J by 5 bases, with 13 bases between the two germline ends. The V gene's germline CDR1 is LGHNT and CDR2 FRNRAP. This CDR3 has 14 amino acids. CDR3 coding DNA: TGTGCTAGTGGTTTAGGGGGGGCGGGAACTGAAGCTTTCTTT. Translating it yields CASGLGGAGTEAFF.

This chain uses TRBV28 with TRBJ1-4, with 11 bases aligning to TRBD1. Germline V gives CDR1 MDHEN, CDR2 SYDVKM. V was clipped by 6 bases and J by 8 bases; unmatched bases: 2. The CDR3 has 13 amino acids. CDR3 region: CASRDRGQEKLFF. The CDR3 DNA follows: TGTGCCAGCAGGGACAGGGGGCAGGAAAAACTGTTTTTT.

The CDR3, as DNA: TGTGCCAGCAGCCCTACCCCCTTTGCAGGATCCTACGAGCAGTACTTC. Translation gives CASSPTPFAGSYEQYF. This sequence joins TRBV7-6 and TRBJ2-7; D unclear. Trimming removed 5 bases at V and 1 base at J, with 18 bases between. The CDR3 runs 16 residues. The V gene's germline CDR1 is SGHVS and CDR2 FNYEAQ.

This chain connects TRBV13 to TRBJ2-2; 11 bases line up with TRBD2. Losses at the gene ends were 7 bases for V and 6 bases for J; bases not matched to a gene: 4. Looked up from germline, CDR1 is PRHDT and CDR2 is FYEKMQ (reference sequence). This CDR3 region has 14 residues. The CDR3 reads CASKLAGASGELFF. The CDR3 nucleotides are TGTGCCAGCAAACTAGCGGGGGCCTCCGGGGAGCTGTTTTTT.

The V call is TRBV21-1, the J call TRBJ2-6; the table's D call, TRBD1, was not checked against the DNA. TRBV21-1 is recorded as a pseudogene. CDR3 size: 17 residues. The CDR3: CASSTILRGPGANVLTF. DNA for the CDR3: TGTGCCAGCAGCACTATCCTCAGGGGGCCTGGGGCCAACGTCCTGACTTTC.

This clone was counted a single time. The chain is built from TRBV2 and TRBJ1-2; 8 bases agree with TRBD1. The CDR3 extends over 14 amino acids. J gave up 2 bases and V 7 bases, and 6 bases lay outside the gene matches. CDR1 is SNHLY, CDR2 FYNNEI, per germline. Here the CDR3 DNA reads TGTGCCAGCATATGGGACAGGATAAACTATGGCTACACCTTC. It specifies CASIWDRINYGYTF.

The chain joins TRBV10-2 to TRBJ1-2, with 8 nucleotides matching TRBD1. The CDR3 consists of 15 residues. CDR1 WSHSY and CDR2 SAAADI come from the germline V gene. Germline trimming cut 8 bases from V and 6 bases from J; bases unmatched to any gene: 14. In DNA form, the CDR3 reads TGCGCCAGCGCCCGGGACAGGTCCCTCTGGGATGGCTACACCTTC. It specifies CASARDRSLWDGYTF.

This rearrangement joins TRBV7-3 to TRBJ2-3; D is unresolved. V gave up 5 bases and J gave up 1 base, with 4 bases separating them. CDR3 length: 12 amino acids. The germline V gene has CDR1 SGHTA and CDR2 FQGTGA. This CDR3 is CASSPGTDTQYF. The CDR3 DNA reads TGTGCCAGCAGCCCCGGCACAGATACGCAGTATTTT.

The chain has TRBV11-2 and TRBJ1-4; TRBD1 matches 9 bases. V shed 5 bases and J 7 bases; nucleotides not matched to a gene: 5. Looked up from germline, CDR1 is SGHAT and CDR2 is FQNNGV. CDR3 length equals 14 residues. CDR3 sequence (DNA): TGTGCCAGCAGCATCGGACAGGGGAGTGAAAAACTGTTTTTT. It translates to CASSIGQGSEKLFF.

CDR3 in amino acids: CASSIEWTGQPNEKLFF. The CDR3 bases are TGTGCCAGTAGTATAGAATGGACGGGACAGCCTAATGAAAAACTGTTTTTT. The chain has TRBV19 and TRBJ1-4; 7 bases line up with TRBD1. V lost 0 bases to trimming and J lost 3 bases; unmatched junction nucleotides: 7. The CDR3 is 17 amino acids. Per germline, CDR1 LNHDA and CDR2 SQIVND (reference sequence).

This clone was observed a single time. V is TRBV6-5 and J is TRBJ2-1; TRBD2 aligns across 10 bases. CDR3 length: 14 amino acids. CDR1 is MNHEY and CDR2 is SVGAGI in the germline V gene. Germline trimming cut 0 bases from V and 12 bases from J; bases unmatched to any gene: 5. In DNA, the CDR3 is TGTGCCAGCAGTTACTCGTCTAGCGGGAGTGCGCAGTTCTTC. Amino acid sequence: CASSYSSSGSAQFF.

The J gene is TRBJ1-4, the V gene TRBV25-1; D remains ambiguous. V lost 4 bases to trimming and J lost 6 bases, with 9 bases between them. Per germline, CDR1 MGHDK and CDR2 SYGVNS. The CDR3 is 13 amino acids. CDR3 region: CASSGNRYEKLFF. The CDR3 DNA is TGTGCCAGCAGTGGAAACAGATATGAAAAACTGTTTTTT.

This clone appeared once. The chain carries TRBV19 and TRBJ2-7; D may be TRBD2 (6 bases). The germline gives CDR1 LNHDA, CDR2 SQIVND (reference sequence). The CDR3 has 19 residues. The V end was cut by 6 bases, the J end by 5 bases, with 32 bases between. The CDR3 bases are TGTGCCAGTAGCACCCAAGCGGATCGATGGGGTGTTGGGGGGAACGAGCAGTACTTC. It codes for CASSTQADRWGVGGNEQYF.

V is TRBV7-9 and J is TRBJ2-1; possible D gene TRBD2, 5 bases. The CDR3 covers 13 residues. Germline CDR1 and CDR2: SEHNR and FQNEAQ (reference sequence). Trimming took off 5 bases at V and 9 bases at J, with 14 bases between the two ends. The CDR3 region has the DNA TGTGCCAGCAGCGCACCCGACCGGGGTGAGCAGTTCTTC. Translation gives CASSAPDRGEQFF.

The V gene is TRBV14, the J gene TRBJ2-1, with 7 bases lining up with TRBD1. Germline V lookup: CDR1 SGHDN, CDR2 FVKESK. Trimming removed 4 bases from V and 6 bases from J; junction bases left unmatched: 0. The CDR3 sequence is 12 residues long. CDR3 sequence reads: CASSPGGNEQFF. The DNA of the CDR3 is TGTGCCAGCAGCCCAGGGGGCAATGAGCAGTTCTTC.